The 27 T cell receptor beta chains given below trace back to one sample, sequenced in a study of blood T cell repertoires in COVID-19. Produced via immunoSEQ multiplex PCR; TCRdb's table is partial and in-frame only. The sample comprises roughly 320,000 clones, 85% to 90% of which are singletons, and roughly 4% rests with the top ten. Sample: PBMCs or T cells enriched from blood (not recorded which). The source of these receptors is a man in his thirties or forties who had recovered from COVID-19.

The CDR3 is CASSRVGGGPGQDYGYTF. The CDR3, as DNA: TGTGCCAGCAGCCGTGTGGGTGGGGGTCCGGGACAGGACTATGGCTACACCTTC. The rearrangement links TRBV5-5 to TRBJ1-2; 8 nucleotides align to TRBD1. Germline CDR1 SGHKS, CDR2 YYEKEE (reference sequence). This CDR3 contains 18 residues. With 4 bases clipped from V and 3 bases from J, the junction kept 17 bases outside the gene matches.

The chain employs TRBV28 and TRBJ2-2, with 12 bases matching TRBD1. Per the germline V gene, CDR1 is MDHEN and CDR2 is SYDVKM. The CDR3 is made up of 17 amino acids. Losses at the gene ends were 5 bases for V and 7 bases for J; bases not matched to a gene: 11. The CDR3 DNA is TGTGCCAGCAGTCCATGGGGACAGGGGGCGAAAGACGGGGAGCTGTTTTTT. This encodes CASSPWGQGAKDGELFF.

The chain combines TRBV5-4 with TRBJ2-5; D might be TRBD2 (5 bases). Trimming stripped 4 bases from V and 2 bases from J, with 9 bases between. Germline values: CDR1 SGHNT, CDR2 YYREEE (reference sequence). The CDR3 runs 13 residues. CDR3 sequence reads: CASSVRLQETQYF. CDR3 nucleotide sequence: TGTGCCAGCAGCGTTCGACTACAAGAGACCCAGTACTTC. Full variable domain (rest looked up from reference TRBV5-4 and TRBJ2-5): ETGVTQSPTHLIKTRGQQVTLRCSSQSGHNTVSWYQQALGQGPQFIFQYYREEENGRGNFPPRFSGLQFPNYSSELNVNALELDDSALYLCASSVRLQETQYFGPGTRLLVL.

The chain combines TRBV11-2 with TRBJ2-1; 7 bases agree with TRBD2. The J segment lost 9 bases and the V segment lost 0 bases, leaving 8 bases of the junction unmatched. Germline lookup yields CDR1 SGHAT and CDR2 FQNNGV. There are 15 residues in the CDR3. This chain's CDR3 is CASSLDVGGPLEQFF. In nucleotides, the CDR3 is TGTGCCAGCAGCTTAGACGTGGGAGGGCCTCTTGAGCAGTTCTTC. The whole variable domain, filled in from reference TRBV11-2 and TRBJ2-1, reads EAGVAQSPRYKIIEKRQSVAFWCNPISGHATLYWYQQILGQGPKLLIQFQNNGVVDDSQLPKDRFSAERLKGVDSTLKIQPAKLEDSAVYLCASSLDVGGPLEQFFGPGTRLTVL.

This clone was seen a few times. The chain links TRBV11-3 to TRBJ1-4; D gene unclear. The CDR3 has 16 residues. V lost 6 bases, J lost 0 bases, and 14 bases lay in between. The V gene's germline CDR1 is SGHNT and CDR2 YENEEA. Written as DNA, the CDR3 is TGTGCCAGCAGATTCTCACGAGATGCAACTAATGAAAAACTGTTTTTT. Protein sequence: CASRFSRDATNEKLFF.

This chain's CDR3 is CASSLELLGSLVTDTQYF. The CDR3 nucleotides read TGCGCCAGCAGCTTGGAATTATTAGGTAGCCTGGTTACAGATACGCAGTATTTT. V usage is TRBV5-1 and J usage is TRBJ2-3; no firm D call. The CDR3 spans 18 residues. Looked up from germline, CDR1 is SGHRS and CDR2 is YFSETQ. V was cut by 0 bases and J by 3 bases, with 20 bases left in between.

The chain links TRBV29-1 to TRBJ2-3; 8 bases align to TRBD2. CDR1 and CDR2 from the germline V gene are SQVTM and ANQGSEA. This CDR3 spans 16 amino acids. The V gene end was trimmed by 5 bases and the J gene end by 0 bases; junction bases not matched to a gene: 10. Here the CDR3 reads CSVKAGVVSSTDTQYF. The CDR3 region has the DNA TGCAGCGTTAAAGCGGGGGTAGTTTCTAGCACAGATACGCAGTATTTT.

The table lists this clone with a few counts. V gene TRBV24-1 combines with J gene TRBJ1-5; 7 bases map to TRBD1. Germline V gene sequence: CDR1 KGHDR, CDR2 SFDVKD. V was pared by 2 bases and J by 2 bases, with 8 bases of the junction left unmatched. This CDR3 is built from 17 residues. The CDR3 DNA is TGTGCCACCAGTGATTCTGGACAGGAGAGGGGCAATCAGCCCCAGCATTTT. Protein: CATSDSGQERGNQPQHF.

On this clone itself: The junction departs from germline at one end; a sequencing error may be responsible. The chain recombines TRBV28 with TRBJ2-1; the D gene is possibly TRBD1 (6 bases). Germline V gene lookup returns CDR1 MDHEN and CDR2 SYDVKM. The CDR3 contains 14 residues. CDR3 amino acids: CASSIWTANNEQFF. The DNA for the CDR3 is TGTGCCAGCAGTATATGGACAGCGAACAATGAGCAGTTCTTC.

To note about this clone: In the same sample, other DNA sequences code for this CDR3. V gene TRBV19 combines with J gene TRBJ1-1; TRBD1 agrees at 9 bases. The ends lost 6 bases at V and 1 base at J; junction bases unmatched: 3. CDR1 and CDR2 from the germline V gene are LNHDA and SQIVND (reference sequence). CDR3 length: 14 residues. The CDR3 here is CASSLGQGNTEAFF. DNA for the CDR3: TGTGCCAGTAGCCTGGGACAGGGGAACACTGAAGCTTTCTTT.

The gene calls are TRBV7-8 and TRBJ2-7; no reliable D call. Germline V CDR1 and CDR2: SGHVS, FQNEAQ. The CDR3 is 13 amino acids. Trimming stripped 4 bases from V and 3 bases from J, with 10 bases between. The CDR3, as DNA: TGTGCCAGCAGCTCCCGACTGGGCTACGAGCAGTACTTC. Protein sequence: CASSSRLGYEQYF.

The rearrangement uses TRBV7-2 and TRBJ2-3; 8 positions agree with TRBD2. Per the germline V gene, CDR1 is SGHTA and CDR2 is FQGNSA. This CDR3 has 18 residues. V shed 3 bases, J shed 6 bases, and the junction held 17 bases outside the gene matches. As DNA, the CDR3 is TGTGCCAGCAGCTTCCTTGCGGCGGCGGGGGGCGGTTGGGATACGCAGTATTTT. This sequence encodes CASSFLAAAGGGWDTQYF.

This clone came up a few times. The V gene is TRBV21-1, the J gene TRBJ1-2; TRBD1 reflects the table's D call only, with no check against the DNA. TRBV21-1 is a pseudogene segment. The CDR3 totals 14 residues. The CDR3 loop reads CASSRGQGLVGYTF. The CDR3 DNA follows: TGTGCCAGCAGCAGGGGACAGGGGCTGGTGGGCTACACCTTC.

The rearrangement uses TRBV27 and TRBJ2-1; 7 bases align to TRBD2. There are 13 residues in the CDR3. The ends lost 8 bases at V and 6 bases at J; junction bases unmatched: 7. CDR1 and CDR2 (germline): MNHEY, SMNVEV (reference sequence). The DNA of the CDR3 is TGTGCCAGCGGGGGGGTCCCCCTCAATGAGCAGTTCTTC. Translated: CASGGVPLNEQFF.

The chain joins TRBV24-1 to TRBJ2-7, with D possibly TRBD1 on 6 matching bases. Trimming pared 1 base from V and 11 bases from J, leaving 14 bases between. The CDR3 is 13 residues long. Germline loops: CDR1 KGHDR, CDR2 SFDVKD. CDR3 DNA: TGTGCCACCAGTGATTTAGGGGGAAGCAAGGAGTACTTC. Residues: CATSDLGGSKEYF.

The V call is TRBV19, the J call TRBJ1-1; 10 positions agree with TRBD1. After removal of 4 bases from V and 4 bases from J, the junction contained 9 bases not matched to a gene. This CDR3 region has 16 residues. Germline CDR1 and CDR2: LNHDA and SQIVND (reference sequence). This CDR3 reads CASSTSDRGLGTEAFF. The CDR3 DNA is TGTGCCAGTAGTACCTCCGACAGGGGGCTTGGCACTGAAGCTTTCTTT. Looking up the rest from reference TRBV19 and TRBJ1-1 gives the full variable domain: DGGITQSPKYLFRKEGQNVTLSCEQNLNHDAMYWYRQDPGQGLRLIYYSQIVNDFQKGDIAEGYSVSREKKESFPLTVTSAQKNPTAFYLCASSTSDRGLGTEAFFGQGTRLTVV.

The chain links TRBV12-3 or TRBV12-4 to TRBJ2-2, with D possibly matching TRBD2 (5 bases). Trimming pared 3 bases from V and 6 bases from J, leaving 8 bases between. The CDR3 totals 13 residues. The CDR3 region has the DNA TGTGCCAGCAGTTTCGGAGGACCCGGGGAGCTGTTTTTT. This sequence encodes CASSFGGPGELFF.

The J gene is TRBJ2-5, the V gene TRBV1; the D call in the table, TRBD1, was not verified against the DNA. TRBV1 is an annotated pseudogene. CDR3 length: 17 residues. CDR3 residues: CTSSQDQAGGVWETQYF. The DNA for the CDR3 is TGCACCAGCAGCCAAGATCAGGCAGGGGGCGTGTGGGAGACCCAGTACTTC.

This clone was detected only a few times. The chain has TRBV3-1 (or the pseudogene TRBV3-2) and TRBJ2-3; 8 positions match TRBD2. The CDR3 spans 12 residues. CDR1 is LGHDT, CDR2 YNNKEL, per germline (reference sequence). The V gene end was trimmed by 5 bases and the J gene end by 10 bases; junction bases not matched to a gene: 5. CDR3 loop: CASSWGTRAQYF. For the CDR3, the DNA is TGTGCCAGCAGCTGGGGGACTAGAGCGCAGTATTTT.

CDR3 bases: TGTGCCAGGCGGGACAGGGGCAATCAGCCCCAGCATTTT. It encodes CARRDRGNQPQHF. The gene calls are TRBV6-5 and TRBJ1-5; TRBD1 agrees at 9 bases. This CDR3 is built from 13 residues. Germline CDR1 MNHEY, CDR2 SVGAGI. V dropped 9 bases and J dropped 2; count of bases not matched to a gene: 2.

The chain is built from TRBV6-5 and TRBJ2-7; 9 bases fit TRBD1. Germline CDR1 reads MNHEY; CDR2 reads SVGAGI. V was clipped by 2 bases and J by 7 bases; unmatched bases: 6. There are 14 residues in the CDR3. The CDR3 sequence is CASSYEQGAREQYF. CDR3 nucleotides: TGTGCCAGCAGTTACGAACAGGGGGCGCGGGAGCAGTACTTC.

The J gene is TRBJ1-3, the V gene TRBV10-3; no clear D. This CDR3 comprises 17 residues. Germline CDR1 and CDR2: ENHRY and SYGVKD. V dropped 5 bases and J dropped 0 bases, with 17 bases sitting between them. The DNA of the CDR3 is TGTGCCATCAGTCCTGACGGCGGAACCTTCTCTGGAAACACCATATATTTT. Translating gives CAISPDGGTFSGNTIYF.

The CDR3 DNA reads TGCAGCGCTCCAGGCAGATACACAGATACGCAGTATTTT. Encoded protein: CSAPGRYTDTQYF. V usage is TRBV29-1 and J usage is TRBJ2-3; D unclear. CDR1 is SQVTM and CDR2 is ANQGSEA in the germline V gene. Trimming shortened V by 7 bases and J by 2 bases, and 13 bases separated the two germline ends. This CDR3 spans 13 amino acids.

The chain carries TRBV21-1 and TRBJ2-7; the table's D call, TRBD1, has no DNA check behind it. TRBV21-1 is termed a pseudogene. This CDR3 has 13 residues. The chain's CDR3 is CASMHGASYEQYF. CDR3 bases: TGTGCCAGCATGCATGGGGCTTCCTACGAGCAGTACTTC.

The genes are TRBV30 and TRBJ1-5; no clear D gene. This CDR3 has 19 amino acids. Germline V gene data show CDR1 as GTSNPN and CDR2 as SVGIG (reference sequence). Trimming took 0 bases from V and 0 from J, leaving 21 bases between them. Written as DNA, the CDR3 is TGTGCCTGGAGTGTACGAATCGGCAGCAAAGCGTATAGCAATCAGCCCCAGCATTTT. Translated: CAWSVRIGSKAYSNQPQHF.

The gene calls are TRBV11-2 and TRBJ2-1; TRBD2 agrees at 14 bases. This CDR3 contains 15 residues. Losses at the gene ends were 5 bases for V and 12 bases for J; bases not matched to a gene: 9. Germline V CDR1 and CDR2: SGHAT, FQNNGV. CDR3 nucleotide sequence: TGTGCCAGCAGCACCGGACTAGCGGGGGGCGCCCGGCAGTTCTTC. Its translation: CASSTGLAGGARQFF.

The rearrangement links TRBV12-3 or TRBV12-4 to TRBJ1-5; no definite D call. Trimming pared 6 bases from V and 4 bases from J, leaving 10 bases between. The length of the CDR3 is 13 residues. CDR3 in amino acids: CASSSVVNQPQHF. The CDR3 nucleotides read TGTGCCAGCAGCTCCGTAGTAAATCAGCCCCAGCATTTT.